The clone carrying this TCR beta chain was counted between two and nine times. Its specificity is not known. This entry is derived from a study of T-cell reconstitution after alpha-beta-depleted transplantation in children. TCRbeta library construction was performed incorporating unique molecular identifiers. TCRdb analysed the PCR reads with MiXCR anew, one entry per CDR3 protein. The sample lists approximately 500,000 distinct CDR3 sequences; about 10% were seen once. Whole-study findings and limits: The origin of alpha-beta T cells about two months after transplant was reportedly several hundred expanded graft clones.

There are 17 residues in the CDR3. V lost 5 bases, J lost 3 bases, and 12 bases stayed unmatched. CDR1 KGHSH and CDR2 LQKENI come from the germline V gene. The input for sequencing was PBMCs, taken before TCRalphabeta/CD19-depleted stem cell transplant. This clonotype was obtained from a child younger than 10 with inherited bone marrow failure, due to receive a stem cell transplant. The rearrangement joins TRBV18 to TRBJ1-1; 10 bases are shared with TRBD1. The CDR3 DNA sequence: TGTGCCAGCTCATCGGGGGACAGGGGTCACGGGGACACTGAAGCTTTCTTT. It yields the protein CASSSGDRGHGDTEAFF.